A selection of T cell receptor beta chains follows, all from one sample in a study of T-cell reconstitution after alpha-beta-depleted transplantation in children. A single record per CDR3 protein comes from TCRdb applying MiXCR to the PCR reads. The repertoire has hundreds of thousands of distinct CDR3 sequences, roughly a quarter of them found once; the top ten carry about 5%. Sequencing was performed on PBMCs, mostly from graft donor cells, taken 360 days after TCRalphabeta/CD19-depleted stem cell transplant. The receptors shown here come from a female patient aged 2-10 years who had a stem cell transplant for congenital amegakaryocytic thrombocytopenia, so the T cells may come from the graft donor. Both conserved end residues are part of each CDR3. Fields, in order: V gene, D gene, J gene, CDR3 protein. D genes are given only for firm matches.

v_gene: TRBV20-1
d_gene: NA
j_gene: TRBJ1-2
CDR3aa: CSAVMPNYGYTF

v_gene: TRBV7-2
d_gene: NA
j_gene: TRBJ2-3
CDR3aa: CAGTLGGRADTQYF

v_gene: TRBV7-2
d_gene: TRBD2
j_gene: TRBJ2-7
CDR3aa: CASSLAGGEAYEQYF

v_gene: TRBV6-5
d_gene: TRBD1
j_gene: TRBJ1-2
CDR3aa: CASSRRDRGAGYTF

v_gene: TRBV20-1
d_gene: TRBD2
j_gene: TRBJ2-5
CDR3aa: CSARRALAGGYETQYF

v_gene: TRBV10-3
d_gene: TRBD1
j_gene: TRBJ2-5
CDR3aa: CAISEGTVLGETQYF

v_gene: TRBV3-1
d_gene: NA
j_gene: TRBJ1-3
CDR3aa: CASSQEGALSGNTIYF

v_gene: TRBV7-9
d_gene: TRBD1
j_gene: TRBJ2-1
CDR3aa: CASSPGQPNEQFF

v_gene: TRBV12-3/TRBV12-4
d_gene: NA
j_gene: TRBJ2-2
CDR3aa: CATKTGVGELFF

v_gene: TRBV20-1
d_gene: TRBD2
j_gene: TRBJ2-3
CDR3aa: CSAITAGGTDTQYF

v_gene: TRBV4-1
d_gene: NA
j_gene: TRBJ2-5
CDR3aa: CASSPLISGLSGQGQGTQYF

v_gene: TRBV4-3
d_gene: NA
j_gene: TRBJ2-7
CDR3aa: CASSPGWGMSYEQYF

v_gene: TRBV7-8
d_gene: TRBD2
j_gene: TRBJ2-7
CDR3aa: CASSLWSGGPQQYF

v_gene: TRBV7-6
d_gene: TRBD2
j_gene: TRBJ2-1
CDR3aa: CASSFSTSGGANEQFF

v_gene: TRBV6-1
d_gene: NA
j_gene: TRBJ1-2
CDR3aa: CASSLLQGSYGYTF

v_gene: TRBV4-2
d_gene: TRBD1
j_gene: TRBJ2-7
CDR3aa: CASSQNKPPDRANEQYF

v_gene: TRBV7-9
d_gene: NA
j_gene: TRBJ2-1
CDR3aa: CASSAGRNFHNEQFF

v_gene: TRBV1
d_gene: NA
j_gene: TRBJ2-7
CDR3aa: CTSSLPAGGSYEQYF

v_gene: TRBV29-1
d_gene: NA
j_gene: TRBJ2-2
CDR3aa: CSVVIRGKGNTGELFF

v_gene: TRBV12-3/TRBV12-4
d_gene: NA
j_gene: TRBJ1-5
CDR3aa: CASSLERALGPQHF

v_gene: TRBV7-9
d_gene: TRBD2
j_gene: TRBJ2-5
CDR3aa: CASSLAETSGSETQYF

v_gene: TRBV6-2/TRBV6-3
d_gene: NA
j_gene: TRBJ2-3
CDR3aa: CATLSGISTDTQYF

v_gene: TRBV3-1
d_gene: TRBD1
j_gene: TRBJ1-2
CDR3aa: CASSQRSGGVGYTF

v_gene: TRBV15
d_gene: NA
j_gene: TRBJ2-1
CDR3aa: CATSSRRYGGEEQFF

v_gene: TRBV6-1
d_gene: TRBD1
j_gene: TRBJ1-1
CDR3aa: CASTRDRVNTEAFF

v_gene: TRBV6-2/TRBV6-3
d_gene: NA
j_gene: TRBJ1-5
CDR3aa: CASSPRDGHNQPQHF

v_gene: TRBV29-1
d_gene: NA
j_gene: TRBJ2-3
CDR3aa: CSVETRSTDTQYF

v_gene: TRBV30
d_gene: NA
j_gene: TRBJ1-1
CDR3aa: CASDNEGTEAFF

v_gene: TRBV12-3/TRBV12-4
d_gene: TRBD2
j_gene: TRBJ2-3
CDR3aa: CASSPREIGANTQYF

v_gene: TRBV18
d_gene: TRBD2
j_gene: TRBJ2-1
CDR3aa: CASSPTTSGSANEQFF

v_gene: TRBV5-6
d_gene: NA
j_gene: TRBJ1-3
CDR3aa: CASSFSASLPRTIYF

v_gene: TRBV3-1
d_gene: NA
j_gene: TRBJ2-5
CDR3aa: CASSQDSFRETQYF

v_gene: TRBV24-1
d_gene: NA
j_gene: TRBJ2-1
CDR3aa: CATSDLISDEQFF

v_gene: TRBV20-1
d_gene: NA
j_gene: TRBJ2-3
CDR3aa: CSARVFGLHSLVADTDTQYF

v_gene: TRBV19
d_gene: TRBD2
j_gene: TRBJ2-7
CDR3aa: CASSLGLAGDEQYF